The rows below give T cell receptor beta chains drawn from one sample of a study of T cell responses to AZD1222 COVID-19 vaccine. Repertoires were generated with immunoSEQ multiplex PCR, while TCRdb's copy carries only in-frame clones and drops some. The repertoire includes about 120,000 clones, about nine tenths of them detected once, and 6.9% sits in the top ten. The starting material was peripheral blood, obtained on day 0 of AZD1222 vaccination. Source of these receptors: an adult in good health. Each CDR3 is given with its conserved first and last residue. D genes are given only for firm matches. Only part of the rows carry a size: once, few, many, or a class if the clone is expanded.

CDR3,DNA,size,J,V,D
CASSPREMNTEAFF,TGTGCCAGCTCACCACGCGAGATGAACACTGAAGCTTTCTTT,.,TRBJ1-1,TRBV18,.
CSVEGTVNTGELFF,TGCAGCGTTGAAGGGACAGTGAACACCGGGGAGCTGTTTTTT,few,TRBJ2-2,TRBV29-1,.
CASSTGQGAESPLHF,TGTGCCAGTAGTACCGGACAGGGGGCTGAGTCACCCCTCCACTTT,.,TRBJ1-6,TRBV19,TRBD1
CASSQASGVADTQYF,TGCGCCAGCAGCCAAGCTAGCGGGGTGGCAGATACGCAGTATTTT,.,TRBJ2-3,TRBV4-3,TRBD2
CASSHHYGYTF,TGTGCCAGCAGTCATCACTATGGCTACACCTTC,.,TRBJ1-2,TRBV28,.
CASSFGGATGNQPQHF,TGTGCCAGCAGCTTTGGGGGAGCGACGGGCAATCAGCCCCAGCATTTT,few,TRBJ1-5,TRBV13,.
CASSQWAKQGIGEKLFF,TGCGCCAGCAGCCAATGGGCCAAACAGGGGATTGGGGAAAAACTGTTTTTT,.,TRBJ1-4,TRBV4-3,TRBD1
CASSVGHEQYF,TGTGCCAGCAGCGTAGGGCACGAGCAGTACTTC,.,TRBJ2-7,TRBV9,.
CASSQDLGLAGRAYEQYF,TGTGCCAGCAGCCAAGACCTGGGACTAGCGGGGAGAGCCTACGAGCAGTACTTC,.,TRBJ2-7,TRBV4-2,TRBD2
CASSLDRGWDSPLHF,TGTGCCAGCAGTTTGGACAGGGGATGGGACTCACCCCTCCACTTT,.,TRBJ1-6,TRBV28,TRBD1
CASSLETGGHNSPLHF,TGTGCCAGCAGCTTGGAAACAGGCGGACATAATTCACCCCTCCACTTT,few,TRBJ1-6,TRBV5-4,.
CASSQGAGGRYEQYF,TGCGCCAGCAGCCAAGGGGCAGGGGGCAGGTACGAGCAGTACTTC,few,TRBJ2-7,TRBV4-1,TRBD1
CASRREGAGTGELFF,TGTGCCAGCAGAAGGGAGGGCGCGGGCACCGGGGAGCTGTTTTTT,.,TRBJ2-2,TRBV6-5,TRBD2
CASSRNRATGELFF,TGTGCCAGCAGCCGGAACAGGGCTACCGGGGAGCTGTTTTTT,.,TRBJ2-2,TRBV6-2/TRBV6-3,.
CASSLLTNTEAFF,TGTGCCAGCAGTCTACTAACGAACACTGAAGCTTTCTTT,.,TRBJ1-1,TRBV6-5,.
CASSPNRPGQKWGETQYF,TGTGCCAGCAGCCCTAACCGACCGGGACAGAAATGGGGGGAGACCCAGTACTTC,.,TRBJ2-5,TRBV4-2,TRBD1
CASQAGDYNEQFF,TGTGCCAGCCAAGCGGGTGACTACAATGAGCAGTTCTTC,.,TRBJ2-1,TRBV6-5,.
CASSLSGQGSNQPQHF,TGTGCCAGCAGTTTGTCGGGACAAGGTAGCAATCAGCCCCAGCATTTT,once,TRBJ1-5,TRBV28,.
CASMPGQGASEQFF,TGTGCCAGCATGCCGGGACAGGGGGCTAGTGAGCAGTTCTTC,.,TRBJ2-1,TRBV7-2,TRBD1
CASSETYSGNTIYF,TGTGCCAGCAGTGAGACCTACTCTGGAAACACCATATATTTT,.,TRBJ1-3,TRBV6-1,.
CASSIGLSRTGATEAFF,TGTGCCAGCAGCATAGGCCTTTCCAGGACAGGGGCCACTGAAGCTTTCTTT,.,TRBJ1-1,TRBV7-2,TRBD1
CASTTPGQGNQPQHF,TGTGCCAGCACCACTCCGGGACAGGGAAATCAGCCCCAGCATTTT,.,TRBJ1-5,TRBV6-5,TRBD1
CASTGGLYNSPLHF,TGTGCCAGTACGGGGGGCCTGTATAATTCACCCCTCCACTTT,once,TRBJ1-6,TRBV19,.
CASSYSTQKRNSPLHF,TGTGCCAGCAGTTACTCGACACAGAAACGTAATTCACCCCTCCACTTT,.,TRBJ1-6,TRBV6-2/TRBV6-3,.
CASSLGPGAGYNEQFF,TGTGCCAGCAGTTTAGGGCCGGGGGCTGGTTACAATGAGCAGTTCTTC,.,TRBJ2-1,TRBV27,.
CASSGRSRSYEQYF,TGTGCCAGCAGTGGACGATCGAGAAGCTACGAGCAGTACTTC,.,TRBJ2-7,TRBV6-6,.
CASSSDVWNEQFF,TGTGCCAGCAGCTCCGACGTGTGGAATGAGCAGTTCTTC,.,TRBJ2-1,TRBV11-2,.
CASTGGHSNQPQHF,TGTGCCAGTACAGGGGGACATAGCAATCAGCCCCAGCATTTT,.,TRBJ1-5,TRBV19,TRBD1
CASSQVGTQGGNTEAFF,TGCGCCAGCAGCCAAGTAGGCACACAGGGGGGGAACACTGAAGCTTTCTTT,.,TRBJ1-1,TRBV4-3,TRBD1
CASSPNRGPYGYTF,TGTGCCAGCAGTCCTAACAGGGGCCCCTATGGCTACACCTTC,.,TRBJ1-2,TRBV28,TRBD1
CASSLWGGQPQHF,TGTGCCAGCAGCTTGTGGGGAGGGCAGCCCCAGCATTTT,.,TRBJ1-5,TRBV5-6,.
CASSESGTNGYTF,TGCGCCAGCAGTGAGTCGGGGACCAATGGCTACACCTTC,.,TRBJ1-2,TRBV10-1,.
CASSLVQGGNSPLHF,TGTGCCAGCAGCTTAGTGCAGGGGGGGAATTCACCCCTCCACTTT,.,TRBJ1-6,TRBV7-6,TRBD1
CASSQDKTGLSTDTQYF,TGTGCCAGCAGCCAAGATAAGACAGGGCTGAGCACAGATACGCAGTATTTT,once,TRBJ2-3,TRBV3-1/TRBV3-2,TRBD1
CASSSPGQGFRNTEAFF,TGTGCCAGCAGTTCGCCGGGACAGGGTTTTCGGAACACTGAAGCTTTCTTT,once,TRBJ1-1,TRBV7-6,TRBD1
CASSPGTTTQYF,TGTGCCAGCAGTCCCGGGACTACTACGCAGTATTTT,.,TRBJ2-3,TRBV27,TRBD2
CASSLLAGGYNEQFF,TGTGCCAGCAGCTTATTAGCGGGGGGCTACAATGAGCAGTTCTTC,.,TRBJ2-1,TRBV7-3,TRBD2
CASSSPGPSYNEQFF,TGTGCCAGTAGTTCACCTGGGCCATCCTACAATGAGCAGTTCTTC,.,TRBJ2-1,TRBV19,.
CASSPWTGSGANVLTF,TGTGCCAGCAGCCCATGGACGGGCTCTGGGGCCAACGTCCTGACTTTC,once,TRBJ2-6,TRBV7-2,.
CSVPPGLGYYNEQFF,TGCAGCGTCCCCCCGGGACTCGGTTATTACAATGAGCAGTTCTTC,.,TRBJ2-1,TRBV29-1,.
CASSLQDNYGYTF,TGCGCCAGCAGCTTACAGGATAACTATGGCTACACCTTC,.,TRBJ1-2,TRBV5-1,.
CSAPNYGYTF,TGCAGTGCTCCTAACTATGGCTACACCTTC,once,TRBJ1-2,TRBV20-1,.
CASSSNEQYF,TGTGCCAGCAGCTCAAACGAGCAGTACTTC,.,TRBJ2-7,TRBV11-2,.
CASSVAGGSSEQYF,TGTGCCAGCAGCGTAGCGGGGGGGTCAAGCGAGCAGTACTTC,.,TRBJ2-7,TRBV9,TRBD2
CASSPWGAGSYEQYF,TGTGCCAGCAGCCCCTGGGGTGCGGGGTCCTACGAGCAGTACTTC,once,TRBJ2-7,TRBV11-1,.
CASRGQGTDTQYF,TGTGCCAGTCGGGGACAGGGAACAGATACGCAGTATTTT,.,TRBJ2-3,TRBV19,TRBD1
CASSYESPEAFF,TGTGCCAGCAGTTACGAGAGCCCTGAAGCTTTCTTT,few,TRBJ1-1,TRBV12-3/TRBV12-4,.
CASRPGSTDTQYF,TGTGCCAGTCGACCAGGGAGCACAGATACGCAGTATTTT,once,TRBJ2-3,TRBV19,.
CASSQPGSGANVLTF,TGTGCCAGCAGCCAACCAGGGTCCGGGGCCAACGTCCTGACTTTC,once,TRBJ2-6,TRBV7-3,.